The rows below give T cell receptor beta chains drawn from one sample of a study of T cell responses to AZD1222 COVID-19 vaccine. Profiling relied on immunoSEQ multiplex PCR, and the TCRdb table lists in-frame clones only, not all of them. Of approximately 200,000 clones in the sample, roughly 92% were seen once. Sequencing used peripheral blood, obtained 28 days after the second AZD1222 dose. The receptors here all came from an adult who received the AZD1222 COVID-19 vaccine. Both conserved end residues are part of each CDR3. The D gene is left open where the match is weak. For some rows the clone size is stated as once, few or many, or as a class when expanded; others skip it.

J gene,V gene,clone size,D gene,CDR3 protein,CDR3 DNA
TRBJ1-4,TRBV5-1,.,.,CASSLGQRAKRGTNEKLFF,TGCGCCAGCAGCTTGGGGCAGAGGGCAAAACGGGGAACTAATGAAAAACTGTTTTTT
TRBJ2-1,TRBV4-2,few,TRBD2,CASGLAGSYNEQFF,TGTGCCAGCGGACTAGCGGGATCCTACAATGAGCAGTTCTTC
TRBJ1-2,TRBV2,.,TRBD1,CASSPTGGIGGYTF,TGTGCCAGCAGTCCGACAGGGGGCATTGGTGGCTACACCTTC
TRBJ2-7,TRBV30,.,TRBD1,CAWSVKGGTGDYEQYF,TGTGCCTGGAGTGTGAAAGGCGGGACAGGGGATTACGAGCAGTACTTC
TRBJ1-1,TRBV28,.,.,CASSLRFDQGNTEAFF,TGTGCCAGCAGTTTAAGGTTTGACCAGGGGAACACTGAAGCTTTCTTT
TRBJ2-1,TRBV5-6,.,.,CASSPTGTPSLYNEQFF,TGTGCCAGCAGCCCCACCGGGACGCCAAGCCTCTACAATGAGCAGTTCTTC
TRBJ1-1,TRBV29-1,.,.,CSHAGPESNTEAFF,TGCAGCCACGCAGGGCCGGAATCGAACACTGAAGCTTTCTTT
TRBJ2-7,TRBV5-1,.,TRBD1,CASSYGQAQSSPYEQYF,TGCGCCAGCAGCTACGGACAGGCGCAATCGTCCCCCTACGAGCAGTACTTC
TRBJ1-1,TRBV11-3,.,TRBD1,CASSFGTAENTEAFF,TGTGCCAGCAGCTTCGGGACAGCTGAGAACACTGAAGCTTTCTTT
TRBJ1-1,TRBV4-2,once,TRBD1,CASSQEDRTEAFF,TGTGCCAGCAGCCAAGAGGACAGGACTGAAGCTTTCTTT
TRBJ2-1,TRBV28,.,.,CASSLENEQFF,TGTGCCAGCAGTCTCGAGAATGAGCAGTTCTTC
TRBJ1-1,TRBV19,.,.,CASSIVASTEAFF,TGTGCCAGTAGTATAGTGGCGAGCACTGAAGCTTTCTTT
TRBJ1-3,TRBV10-3,few,TRBD1,CAISETGVGNTIYF,TGTGCCATCAGTGAAACAGGGGTTGGAAACACCATATATTTT
TRBJ1-1,TRBV6-5,.,.,CASKDFSDRSGAFF,TGTGCCAGCAAGGATTTCAGCGACCGGAGTGGGGCTTTCTTT
TRBJ2-1,TRBV6-2/TRBV6-3,once,TRBD1,CASSSRTGLRGNEQFF,TGTGCCAGCAGTTCTAGGACAGGGCTACGCGGCAATGAGCAGTTCTTC
TRBJ1-1,TRBV11-2,.,.,CASSTLNRPFF,TGTGCCAGCAGCACATTAAACCGGCCTTTCTTT
TRBJ1-2,TRBV9,.,.,CASRGGAAEQGVSYTF,TGTGCCAGCAGGGGAGGGGCGGCCGAGCAGGGAGTAAGCTACACCTTC
TRBJ2-5,TRBV6-6,few,TRBD2,CASSYNRGLRTSGRRGTQYF,TGTGCCAGCAGCTATAACAGGGGCCTAAGGACTAGCGGGAGACGGGGGACCCAGTACTTC
TRBJ2-2,TRBV28,.,.,CASSSSGRQNTGELFF,TGTGCCAGCAGTTCCTCGGGACGGCAGAACACCGGGGAGCTGTTTTTT
TRBJ2-2,TRBV18,.,TRBD2,CASSLTSDGTGELFF,TGTGCCAGCTCATTGACTAGCGACGGCACCGGGGAGCTGTTTTTT
TRBJ2-2,TRBV5-1,.,TRBD1,CASSSKGQGNTGELFF,TGCGCCAGCAGCTCGAAGGGACAGGGGAACACCGGGGAGCTGTTTTTT
TRBJ2-7,TRBV18,.,TRBD2,CASSPRVGLAGTYEQYF,TGTGCCAGCTCACCACGGGTTGGGCTAGCGGGGACCTACGAGCAGTACTTC
TRBJ1-2,TRBV6-5,.,.,CASSPDGNRGYTF,TGTGCCAGCAGTCCCGACGGGAACCGTGGCTACACCTTC
TRBJ1-2,TRBV19,few,.,CASSMIGQGGYTF,TGTGCCAGTAGTATGATAGGGCAGGGTGGCTACACCTTC
TRBJ2-3,TRBV9,.,TRBD2,CASSVAGGGTQYF,TGTGCCAGCAGCGTAGCGGGAGGAGGCACGCAGTATTTT
TRBJ2-1,TRBV5-1,.,TRBD1,CASSSGQGPANEQFF,TGCGCCAGCAGCTCAGGACAGGGACCAGCAAATGAGCAGTTCTTC
TRBJ2-5,TRBV6-5,.,TRBD2,CASSWGLAEETQYF,TGTGCCAGCAGTTGGGGACTAGCGGAAGAGACCCAGTACTTC
TRBJ2-3,TRBV6-2/TRBV6-3,.,.,CASSYRSSEDTQYF,TGTGCCAGCAGTTACAGGTCAAGTGAAGATACGCAGTATTTT
TRBJ2-7,TRBV5-4,.,TRBD2,CASSPGGSYEQYF,TGTGCCAGCAGCCCCGGGGGGTCCTACGAGCAGTACTTC
TRBJ2-7,TRBV28,.,TRBD1,CASSLGGRGRAYEQYF,TGTGCCAGCAGCCTAGGGGGCAGGGGGCGCGCCTACGAGCAGTACTTC
TRBJ2-1,TRBV12-3/TRBV12-4,.,.,CASSYRSYNEQFF,TGTGCCAGCAGCTACAGGTCTTACAATGAGCAGTTCTTC
TRBJ2-2,TRBV29-1,.,.,CSYVDLNTGELFF,TGCAGCTACGTGGATCTCAACACCGGGGAGCTGTTTTTT
TRBJ1-1,TRBV9,.,TRBD1,CASSGATGVNTEAFF,TGTGCCAGCAGCGGCGCGACAGGGGTGAACACTGAAGCTTTCTTT
TRBJ2-5,TRBV9,once,TRBD1,CASSVEGQGPLGETQYF,TGTGCCAGCAGCGTAGAGGGACAGGGCCCGCTCGGGGAGACCCAGTACTTC
TRBJ2-2,TRBV5-1,.,.,CASSLASSPTTGELFF,TGCGCCAGCAGCTTGGCTAGTTCGCCCACCACCGGGGAGCTGTTTTTT
TRBJ2-1,TRBV11-2,.,TRBD2,CASMVGGGIYNEQFF,TGTGCCAGCATGGTGGGGGGAGGGATCTACAATGAGCAGTTCTTC
TRBJ2-2,TRBV18,.,.,CASSPPGAANTGELFF,TGTGCCAGCTCACCTCCGGGGGCGGCGAACACCGGGGAGCTGTTTTTT
TRBJ2-7,TRBV7-8,few,TRBD2,CASTLWLAGGLQYEQYF,TGTGCCAGCACCCTGTGGCTAGCGGGAGGTCTACAGTACGAGCAGTACTTC
TRBJ2-7,TRBV3-1/TRBV3-2,.,TRBD2,CASSPSGDYEQYF,TGTGCCAGCAGCCCTAGCGGGGACTACGAGCAGTACTTC
TRBJ2-1,TRBV2,.,TRBD2,CASSAPAGGEWANEQFF,TGTGCCAGCAGTGCACCTGCGGGGGGAGAATGGGCCAATGAGCAGTTCTTC
TRBJ1-3,TRBV6-5,.,TRBD1,CASSPDRPSGNTIYF,TGTGCCAGCAGCCCGGACAGGCCCTCTGGAAACACCATATATTTT
TRBJ1-4,TRBV11-2,.,.,CASSLATGGESQKLFF,TGTGCCAGCAGCTTAGCGACGGGGGGCGAATCTCAAAAACTGTTTTTT
TRBJ1-1,TRBV5-8,.,.,CASSTEMAGSDTEAFF,TGTGCCAGCAGCACGGAAATGGCAGGGTCGGACACTGAAGCTTTCTTT
TRBJ1-2,TRBV19,.,.,CASSIGRGYTF,TGTGCCAGTAGTATAGGGAGGGGCTACACCTTC
TRBJ1-1,TRBV6-5,.,.,CASSYSNGGNTEAFF,TGTGCCAGCAGTTACTCGAACGGAGGGAACACTGAAGCTTTCTTT
TRBJ2-3,TRBV24-1,once,TRBD1,CATSDQTGGPDTQYF,TGTGCCACCAGTGATCAGACAGGGGGTCCAGATACGCAGTATTTT